This T cell receptor (beta chain) was recorded in a study of control samples from healthy donors and cancer patients. The CDR3 is 12 amino acids. Trimming removed 4 bases at V and 7 bases at J, with 10 bases between. Per the germline V gene, CDR1 is PRHDT and CDR2 is FYEKMQ (reference sequence). Sequencing used immunoSEQ multiplex PCR; TCRdb keeps in-frame clones, though not all of them. The sample includes approximately 110,000 clones, just over 90% of them seen just once. This chain uses TRBV13 with TRBJ1-1; D remains unclear. This sequence originates from a human donor in good health. The donor label of this sample is uncertain. Sequencing was carried out using blood. CDR3 in DNA: TGTGCCAGCAGCTGGCAGAAAGGTGAAGCTTTCTTT. It encodes CASSWQKGEAFF. Based on the CDR3 plus reference TRBV13 and TRBJ1-1, the full variable domain is AAGVIQSPRHLIKEKRETATLKCYPIPRHDTVYWYQQGPGQDPQFLISFYEKMQSDKGSIPDRFSAQQFSDYHSELNMSSLELGDSALYFCASSWQKGEAFFGQGTRLTVV.